Many counts were recorded for the clone carrying this TCR beta chain. MiXCR was run by TCRdb on the 5' RACE reads, yielding one entry per CDR3 protein. Here the sample spans about 160,000 distinct CDR3 sequences, around 7% being singletons. This sample stems from a study of T cells after yellow fever vaccination. Trimming stripped 3 bases from V and 6 bases from J, with 11 bases between. The length of the CDR3 is 13 residues. The chain links TRBV12-3 or TRBV12-4 to TRBJ1-2; no firm D call. This clonotype originated in a man aged 18 to 29 who received the YFV17D yellow fever vaccine. Here the sequenced sample was CD4+ T cells sorted from PBMCs, taken 5 days after the first yellow fever vaccination. In nucleotides, the CDR3 is TGTGCCAGCAGTTTGGTCGGTGGGCATGGCTACACCTTC. Translation gives CASSLVGGHGYTF.